The 5 T cell receptor beta chains below were found in one sample sequenced in a study of cytomegalovirus exposure and HLA in healthy donors. It was with 60 Vbeta and 13 Jbeta primers that the PCR ran. TCRdb's copy holds only in-frame clones and misses some; the assay was immunoSEQ multiplex PCR. The top ten clones hold 5% to 5.5% of a sample with about 170,000 clones, approximately 70% of them seen once. Source material: PBMCs. The receptors originated from a woman between 18 and 30 years old in good health and CMV-seropositive.

V is TRBV9 and J is TRBJ2-2; 8 bases match TRBD2. The CDR3 is made up of 16 amino acids. The V gene end was trimmed by 0 bases and the J gene end by 6 bases; junction bases not matched to a gene: 7. CDR1 and CDR2 (germline): SGDLS, YYNGEE. The CDR3 DNA reads as TGTGCCAGCAGCGTAGCGGCAATAGCGGGGTCCGGGGAGCTGTTTTTT. Its translation: CASSVAAIAGSGELFF.

The chain joins TRBV4-2 to TRBJ2-7; 7 bases align to TRBD2. With 3 bases clipped from V and 3 bases from J, the junction kept 11 bases outside the gene matches. The CDR3 runs to 16 residues. Germline CDR1 reads LGHNA; CDR2 reads YNFKEQ. In DNA form, the CDR3 reads TGTGCCAGCAGCCAGAGGGTTGGACTAGGGAGCTACGAGCAGTACTTC. The encoded protein is CASSQRVGLGSYEQYF.

The CDR3 spells CASSPQGGAYGYTF. Written as DNA, the CDR3 is TGTGCCAGCAGCCCCCAAGGTGGGGCCTATGGCTACACCTTC. The chain links TRBV7-6 to TRBJ1-2, with D maybe TRBD1 (5 bases). The CDR3 consists of 14 residues. Trimming cost V 5 bases and J 4 bases, with 14 bases left between them. Germline V gene lookup returns CDR1 SGHVS and CDR2 FNYEAQ.

This clone showed up just once. V is TRBV9 and J is TRBJ1-2; 9 bases map to TRBD1. Germline trimming cut 3 bases from V and 1 base from J; bases unmatched to any gene: 4. Germline-derived CDR1 and CDR2 are SGDLS and YYNGEE. The CDR3 covers 15 residues. The CDR3 nucleotides read TGTGCCAGCAGCGCCGGACAGGGGATTAACTATGGCTACACCTTC. Translating it yields CASSAGQGINYGYTF. Based on the CDR3 plus reference TRBV9 and TRBJ1-2, the full variable domain is DSGVTQTPKHLITATGQRVTLRCSPRSGDLSVYWYQQSLDQGLQFLIQYYNGEERAKGNILERFSAQQFPDLHSELNLSSLELGDSALYFCASSAGQGINYGYTFGSGTRLTVV.

The chain is built from TRBV4-1 and TRBJ1-1; D is ambiguous. Germline V gene lookup returns CDR1 MGHRA and CDR2 YSYEKL. V gave up 0 bases and J gave up 8 bases, with 16 bases separating them. The CDR3 loop spans 15 amino acids. The CDR3 protein is CASSQESLRGLEAFF. The CDR3 DNA reads as TGCGCCAGCAGCCAAGAAAGCCTGAGAGGTCTGGAAGCTTTCTTT.